A selection of T cell receptor beta chains follows, all from one sample in a study of CD8+ T cells in alopecia areata. Measured with immunoSEQ multiplex PCR; TCRdb has only the in-frame clones, and not every one. The table has 150,000 to 200,000 clones, about 65% seen once; the top ten hold approximately 1.3%. The sample in question was CD4+ T cells sorted from blood, obtained around week 49, from a patient treated with tofacitinib. The origin of the receptors is a human donor with alopecia areata. CDR3s include the opening cysteine and the closing phenylalanine or tryptophan. The D gene is left open where the match is weak. Expanded clones get a size class; other rows say once, few or many, or leave the size out.

v_gene	abundance	d_gene	j_gene	CDR3aa	CDR3nt
TRBV2	NA	NA	TRBJ1-1	CASSGIGYTEAFF	TGTGCCAGCAGTGGTATAGGGTACACTGAAGCTTTCTTT
TRBV5-6	few	NA	TRBJ1-1	CASNPPGVAEAFF	TGTGCCAGCAACCCCCCAGGGGTCGCTGAAGCTTTCTTT
TRBV7-2	NA	TRBD1	TRBJ2-3	CASSLAQGVLTDTQYF	TGTGCCAGCAGCTTAGCGCAGGGGGTCCTAACAGATACGCAGTATTTT
TRBV5-6	NA	NA	TRBJ1-5	CASSWRLTRVQPQHF	TGTGCCAGCAGCTGGAGACTTACTAGGGTTCAGCCCCAGCATTTT
TRBV15	NA	NA	TRBJ1-3	CATRGAGRSGNTIYF	TGTGCCACCAGGGGCGCGGGACGCTCTGGAAACACCATATATTTT
TRBV29-1	NA	NA	TRBJ2-7	CSVRTYEQYF	TGCAGCGTAAGAACCTACGAGCAGTACTTC
TRBV7-2	NA	NA	TRBJ1-2	CASSMTGYGYTF	TGTGCCAGCAGCATGACAGGCTATGGCTACACCTTC
TRBV4-3	NA	NA	TRBJ2-7	CASNPTPGQYF	TGCGCCAGCAACCCGACCCCCGGGCAGTACTTC
TRBV2	few	NA	TRBJ2-3	CASSERDTQYF	TGTGCCAGCAGTGAAAGGGATACGCAGTATTTT
TRBV5-4	NA	NA	TRBJ1-2	CASSPYGTRGYGYTF	TGTGCCAGCAGCCCGTACGGGACCCGCGGCTATGGCTACACCTTC
TRBV29-1	NA	NA	TRBJ1-2	CSVDSPGQGNYGYTF	TGCAGCGTTGATTCTCCTGGGCAGGGTAACTATGGCTACACCTTC
TRBV28	NA	TRBD2	TRBJ2-7	CASSQGSGGSYEQYF	TGTGCCAGCAGTCAAGGCAGCGGGGGGTCCTACGAGCAGTACTTC
TRBV27	many	TRBD1	TRBJ2-7	CASSSQGARLREQYF	TGTGCCAGCAGTTCACAGGGGGCGCGACTACGGGAGCAGTACTTC
TRBV27	few	NA	TRBJ2-7	CASSPNPRLDEGYF	TGTGCCAGCAGTCCGAACCCCCGCCTCGACGAGGGTTACTTC
TRBV5-4	NA	TRBD1	TRBJ1-2	CASAAIDRGPYGYTF	TGTGCCAGCGCGGCCATCGACAGGGGACCTTATGGCTACACCTTC
TRBV15	NA	NA	TRBJ2-1	CATSPNPSRDEQFF	TGTGCCACCAGCCCCAACCCCTCACGCGATGAGCAGTTCTTC
TRBV4-3	NA	NA	TRBJ1-4	CASSRDRFATNEKLFF	TGCGCCAGCAGCCGTGACCGATTTGCAACTAATGAAAAACTGTTTTTT
TRBV6-5	NA	NA	TRBJ1-2	CASSDRLYGYTF	TGTGCCAGCAGTGACCGGCTCTATGGCTACACCTTC
TRBV15	NA	NA	TRBJ2-3	CATSRPGTDTQYF	TGTGCCACCAGCAGACCTGGGACTGATACGCAGTATTTT
TRBV30	once	NA	TRBJ2-7	CAWSVTGTVPYEQYF	TGTGCCTGGAGTGTAACAGGAACCGTTCCGTACGAGCAGTACTTC
TRBV14	NA	NA	TRBJ2-1	CASSFSLSSSYNEQFF	TGTGCCAGCAGTTTTAGTCTTTCCAGCTCCTACAATGAGCAGTTCTTC
TRBV5-1	NA	NA	TRBJ2-6	CASSARVGANVLTF	TGCGCCAGCAGCGCGCGGGTTGGGGCCAACGTCCTGACTTTC
TRBV7-2	NA	NA	TRBJ2-1	CASSSPGTYSYNEQFF	TGTGCCAGCAGCTCACCCGGGACTTACTCCTACAATGAGCAGTTCTTC
TRBV15	once	NA	TRBJ2-5	CATSRSSAQYF	TGTGCCACCAGTAGGAGTTCGGCCCAGTACTTC
TRBV29-1	NA	NA	TRBJ2-5	CSVVHKMGPAGYF	TGCAGCGTTGTACACAAGATGGGCCCCGCCGGATACTTC
TRBV30	NA	TRBD1	TRBJ2-5	CAWSWDRGSQETQYF	TGTGCCTGGAGTTGGGACAGGGGGTCACAAGAGACCCAGTACTTC
TRBV7-3	NA	NA	TRBJ2-5	CASSTQGSQETQYF	TGTGCCAGCAGCACACAGGGATCACAAGAGACCCAGTACTTC
TRBV25-1	NA	NA	TRBJ1-1	CASRGYKGDTEAFF	TGTGCCAGCAGGGGATACAAGGGGGACACTGAAGCTTTCTTT
TRBV9	NA	NA	TRBJ1-6	CASSALQNSVNSPLHF	TGTGCCAGCAGCGCCCTGCAAAACAGCGTTAATTCACCCCTCCACTTT
TRBV7-8	once	TRBD1	TRBJ2-7	CASSFNRGRTYEQYF	TGTGCCAGCAGCTTTAACAGGGGTCGTACCTACGAGCAGTACTTC
TRBV29-1	NA	TRBD1	TRBJ2-3	CSVAGRQGMSTDTQYF	TGCAGCGTTGCCGGGAGACAGGGGATGAGCACAGATACGCAGTATTTT
TRBV30	NA	NA	TRBJ1-1	CAWILGAGTEAFF	TGTGCCTGGATCCTGGGGGCAGGTACTGAAGCTTTCTTT
TRBV29-1	NA	TRBD1	TRBJ1-2	CSDRGPGYGYTF	TGCAGCGACAGGGGGCCGGGCTATGGCTACACCTTC
TRBV4-3	NA	NA	TRBJ2-1	CASSQEQGSIHEQFF	TGCGCCAGCAGCCAAGAGCAGGGGAGTATACATGAGCAGTTCTTC
TRBV2	NA	NA	TRBJ2-1	CASSGFWEQFF	TGTGCCAGCAGTGGGTTCTGGGAGCAGTTCTTC
TRBV30	NA	NA	TRBJ2-2	CAWSQVGGELFF	TGTGCCTGGAGCCAGGTGGGCGGGGAGCTGTTTTTT